This record covers a single TCR beta chain. Its binding antigen is unknown. No clone much larger than this one lies a single base away; base qualities are absent. Each collaborating institution followed its own protocols to collect whole blood in K2EDTA tubes. For TCRbeta analysis, collaborators shipped samples in one of three forms: frozen whole blood, isolated PBMCs, or DNA extracted from either of those sample types. The immunoSEQ Assay, a bias-controlled multiplex PCR, was used to amplify TCRbeta CDR3 regions from genomic DNA. Per the authors' processing: The number of nucleated cells in each sample was estimated by amplification of reference gene primers within the assay. Sequence reads were collapsed and filtered to measure the absolute abundance of every unique TCRbeta CDR3 rearrangement. For each sample, productive Simpson clonality was calculated as the square root of Simpson's diversity index over productive rearrangements. TCRdb obtained this table from immuneACCESS and retained in-frame rearrangements with V and J assigned. These tables miss some clones; where compared with another copy, unresolved V genes account for less than half of the shortfall, and the remainder is unexplained. V, J and clone size derive from that table, while D and trimming were established from the DNA sequence. Counted in this sample were about 130,000 clones; around 81% of them appeared once. The ten largest account for 8.4% of the sample.

The germline V gene (reference sequence) provides CDR1 LNHDA and CDR2 SQIVND. From its cysteine to its phenylalanine, the CDR3 spans 14 amino acids. Just CDR3 DNA is preserved here, 42 bases in frame from base 1. The V end gives up 5 bases and the J end 9 bases, leaving 12 bases in the junction not matched to a gene. These data belong to a study of blood T cell repertoires in COVID-19 (dated by TCRdb to the early 2020s). A note on the overall study: Samples covering the acute and convalescent phases of COVID-19 were provided by collaborators in the United States, Italy and Spain. Deeply sampled blood TCRbeta repertoires from subjects exposed to, actively infected with, or recovered from COVID-19 were included in the dataset. Samples came from the ongoing ImmuneRACE study (first 160 participants) plus 1,254 subjects from 6 global collaborators. HLA class I and class II types, where available, came from metadata supplied by the sample provider rather than from assay-based typing. The repertoires were made available in a free public database intended to serve as a resource for research on the immune response to SARS-CoV-2. Nearly every sample came with metadata listing a de-identified subject ID, COVID-19 status, age in years and sex. The prospective study material was composed of cDNA or gDNA derived from T cells, B-cell-depleted T cells, or PBMCs. General findings and caveats noted by the study authors: Clinical and demographic metadata were provided uncurated, with the amount varying by source and participant.

Sequencing input: peripheral blood. This clonotype originated in a woman in her sixties or seventies with active or convalescent COVID-19. Recombination connected TRBV19 to TRBJ1-2, with TRBD1 identical over 7 junction bases. The nucleotides read TGTGCCAGTAGTCGCCGAGGAAGGGGGCATAGCTACACCTTC. Translated, this is CASSRRGRGHSYTF. Reference TRBV19 and TRBJ1-2 genes cover what lies past the CDR3, so the full variable domain is DGGITQSPKYLFRKEGQNVTLSCEQNLNHDAMYWYRQDPGQGLRLIYYSQIVNDFQKGDIAEGYSVSREKKESFPLTVTSAQKNPTAFYLCASSRRGRGHSYTFGSGTRLTVV.